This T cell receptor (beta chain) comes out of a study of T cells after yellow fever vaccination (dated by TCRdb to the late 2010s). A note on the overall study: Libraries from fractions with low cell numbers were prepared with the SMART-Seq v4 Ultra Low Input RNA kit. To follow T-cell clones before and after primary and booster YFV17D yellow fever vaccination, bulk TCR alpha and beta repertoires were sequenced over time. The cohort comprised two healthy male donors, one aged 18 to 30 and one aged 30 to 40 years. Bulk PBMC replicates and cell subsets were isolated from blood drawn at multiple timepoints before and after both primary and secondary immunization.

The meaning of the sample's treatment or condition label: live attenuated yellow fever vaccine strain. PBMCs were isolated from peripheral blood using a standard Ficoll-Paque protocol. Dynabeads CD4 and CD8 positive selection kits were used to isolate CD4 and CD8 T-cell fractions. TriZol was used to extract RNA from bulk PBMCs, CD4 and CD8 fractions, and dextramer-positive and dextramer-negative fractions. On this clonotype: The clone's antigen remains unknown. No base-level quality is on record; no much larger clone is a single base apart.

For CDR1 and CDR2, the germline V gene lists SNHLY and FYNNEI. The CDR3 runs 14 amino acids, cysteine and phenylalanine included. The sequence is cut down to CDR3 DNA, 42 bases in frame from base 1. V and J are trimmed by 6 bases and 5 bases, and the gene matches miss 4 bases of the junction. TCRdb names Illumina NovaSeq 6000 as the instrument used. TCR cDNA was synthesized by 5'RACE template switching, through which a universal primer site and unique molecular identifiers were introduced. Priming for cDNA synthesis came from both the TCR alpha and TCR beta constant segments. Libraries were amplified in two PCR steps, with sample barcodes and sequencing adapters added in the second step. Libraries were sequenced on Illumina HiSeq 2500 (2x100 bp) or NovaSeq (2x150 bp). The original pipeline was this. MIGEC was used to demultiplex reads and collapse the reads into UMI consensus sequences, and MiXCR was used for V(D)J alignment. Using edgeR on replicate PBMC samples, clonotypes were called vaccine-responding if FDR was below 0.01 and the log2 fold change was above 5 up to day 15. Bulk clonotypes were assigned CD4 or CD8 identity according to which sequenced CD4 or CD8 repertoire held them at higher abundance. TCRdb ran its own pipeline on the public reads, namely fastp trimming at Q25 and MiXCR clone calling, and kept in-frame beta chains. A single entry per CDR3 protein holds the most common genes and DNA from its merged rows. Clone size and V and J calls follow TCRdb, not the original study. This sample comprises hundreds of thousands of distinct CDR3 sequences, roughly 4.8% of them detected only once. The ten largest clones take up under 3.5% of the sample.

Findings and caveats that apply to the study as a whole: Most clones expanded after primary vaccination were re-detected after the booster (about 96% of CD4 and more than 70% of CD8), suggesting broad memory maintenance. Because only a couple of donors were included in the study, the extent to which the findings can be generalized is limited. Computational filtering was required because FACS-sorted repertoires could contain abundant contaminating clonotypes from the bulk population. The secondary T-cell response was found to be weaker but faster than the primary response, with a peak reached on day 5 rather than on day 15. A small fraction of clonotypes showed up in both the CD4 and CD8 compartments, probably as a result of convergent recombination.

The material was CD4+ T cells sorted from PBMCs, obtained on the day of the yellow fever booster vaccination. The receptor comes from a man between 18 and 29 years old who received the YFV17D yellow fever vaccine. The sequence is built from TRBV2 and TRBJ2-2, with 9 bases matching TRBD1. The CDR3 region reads CASRAGTGTGELFF. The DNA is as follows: TGTGCCAGCAGGGCCGGGACAGGGACCGGGGAGCTGTTTTTT.